One and the same sample provided the 22 T cell receptor beta chains below, sequenced in a study of beta chain features in type 1 diabetes. Investigators reverse transcribed all isolated RNA, so they sequenced expressed TCRB transcripts. Here immunoSEQ multiplex PCR was the method, and the copy in TCRdb shows in-frame clones only, minus some. The sample lists 240,000 or so clones; 55% to 70% were seen once. Specimen: naive CD4+ T cells from blood. The receptors were gathered from a man younger than 40 in good health.

The gene calls are TRBV7-2 and TRBJ1-5; a weak D match, TRBD1 (6 bases). Germline CDR1 and CDR2: SGHTA and FQGNSA. The CDR3 covers 14 residues. Trimming left V 2 bases short and J 7 bases short, with 12 bases between. CDR3 nucleotide sequence: TGTGCCAGCAGCTTACAGGGGAGTTACCAGCCCCAGCATTTT. Residues: CASSLQGSYQPQHF.

This sequence joins TRBV9 and TRBJ2-2; TRBD1 might be the D (5 bases). From germline, CDR1 is SGDLS and CDR2 YYNGEE. V gave up 0 bases and J gave up 3 bases, with 6 bases separating them. The CDR3 sequence is 14 residues long. CDR3 sequence (DNA): TGTGCCAGCAGCGTAGGACAGTACACCGGGGAGCTGTTTTTT. This translates into CASSVGQYTGELFF.

The V call is TRBV14, the J call TRBJ2-7, with TRBD2 matching over 10 bases. After removal of 4 bases from V and 2 bases from J, the junction contained 5 bases not matched to a gene. Germline assignment: CDR1 SGHDN and CDR2 FVKESK. The CDR3 covers 15 residues. CDR3 nucleotides: TGTGCCAGCAGCCGAGTAGCGGGAGGACCCTACGAGCAGTACTTC. Its translation is CASSRVAGGPYEQYF.

The chain couples TRBV7-2 to TRBJ2-5, with D possibly TRBD1 on 5 matching bases. CDR1 and CDR2 from the germline V gene are SGHTA and FQGNSA. The CDR3 has 13 residues. Deletions cut 2 bases from V and 9 bases from J, with 13 bases between. The CDR3 region has the DNA TGTGCCAGCAGCTTAACTGGGGCCGCGTCCCAGTACTTC. Its translation is CASSLTGAASQYF.

The rearrangement uses TRBV30 and TRBJ2-3; no definite D call. The germline V gene encodes CDR1 GTSNPN and CDR2 SVGIG (reference sequence). The CDR3 has 12 residues. The V end lost 1 base, the J end lost 2 bases, and 4 bases lay between the germline ends. The CDR3 DNA sequence: TGTGCCTGGAGTGAGAACACAGATACGCAGTATTTT. It specifies CAWSENTDTQYF.

V usage is TRBV7-2 and J usage is TRBJ1-2; 8 bases are shared with TRBD1. The germline CDR1 and CDR2 sequences are SGHTA and FQGNSA. Trimming cost V 5 bases and J 5 bases; bases outside gene matches: 1. This CDR3 has 12 residues. The CDR3 loop is CASSRQGYGYTF. CDR3 sequence (DNA): TGTGCCAGCAGCCGACAGGGGTATGGCTACACCTTC.

A few counts support this clone. The V and J genes are TRBV29-1 and TRBJ2-1; 13 bases line up with TRBD2. Germline V lookup: CDR1 SQVTM, CDR2 ANQGSEA. V gave up 5 bases and J gave up 8 bases; unmatched junction bases: 6. This CDR3 has 14 amino acids. For the CDR3, the DNA is TGCAGCGTTCGGACTAGCGGGGGATTCGATGAGCAGTTCTTC. Protein product: CSVRTSGGFDEQFF.

The J gene is TRBJ2-5, the V gene TRBV11-2; the D gene is possibly TRBD2 (6 bases). Germline CDR1 is SGHAT and CDR2 is FQNNGV. There are 13 residues in the CDR3. V was shortened by 5 bases and J by 3 bases, with 10 bases between the two germline ends. The CDR3 bases are TGTGCCAGCAGCCAAGGACTAAAAGAGACCCAGTACTTC. Protein: CASSQGLKETQYF.

CDR3 residues: CASSTRDIYNEQFF. The CDR3 DNA sequence: TGTGCCAGCAGCACGCGTGACATCTACAATGAGCAGTTCTTC. The V and J genes are TRBV7-8 and TRBJ2-1, with D hard to call. Germline-derived CDR1 and CDR2 are SGHVS and FQNEAQ. There are 14 residues in the CDR3. Trimming left V 5 bases short and J 3 bases short, with 11 bases between.

The chain carries TRBV9 and TRBJ2-5, with 8 bases that match TRBD2. CDR1 and CDR2 from the germline V gene are SGDLS and YYNGEE. The J segment lost 1 base and the V segment lost 4 bases, leaving 6 bases of the junction unmatched. This CDR3 contains 15 residues. In DNA, the CDR3 is TGTGCCAGCAGCCCATATAGCGGGGTCCAAGAGACCCAGTACTTC. Translation: CASSPYSGVQETQYF.

The V and J genes are TRBV28 and TRBJ2-1; 10 positions match TRBD2. This CDR3 is 14 amino acids long. From germline, CDR1 is MDHEN and CDR2 SYDVKM. Losses at the gene ends were 11 bases for V and 8 bases for J; bases not matched to a gene: 12. The CDR3 is CAGGRASGSHEQFF. CDR3 coding DNA: TGTGCCGGTGGACGGGCTAGCGGGAGTCATGAGCAGTTCTTC.

The gene calls are TRBV10-3 and TRBJ2-3, with D perhaps matching TRBD2 (6 bases). Germline assignment: CDR1 ENHRY and CDR2 SYGVKD. The V end was cut by 5 bases, the J end by 2 bases, with 17 bases between. This CDR3 spans 16 amino acids. CDR3 region: CAISKTRTRLTDTQYF. The CDR3, as DNA: TGTGCCATCAGTAAGACTAGGACTCGACTCACAGATACGCAGTATTTT.

V usage is TRBV29-1 and J usage is TRBJ2-6; D is ambiguous. The germline CDR1 and CDR2 sequences are SQVTM and ANQGSEA. V lost 0 bases and J 2 bases, leaving 8 bases between the germline ends. This CDR3 spans 15 amino acids. Here the CDR3 reads CSVEEGLPGANVLTF. The CDR3 DNA sequence: TGCAGCGTTGAAGAAGGGCTACCTGGGGCCAACGTCCTGACTTTC.

This sequence joins TRBV27 and TRBJ2-4; TRBD2 agrees at 10 bases. This CDR3 is built from 15 residues. Germline V CDR1 and CDR2: MNHEY, SMNVEV (reference sequence). The V gene end was trimmed by 6 bases and the J gene end by 0 bases; junction bases not matched to a gene: 2. The CDR3 DNA follows: TGTGCCAGCAGCGGACTAGCGGCAGCCAAAAACATTCAGTACTTC. Protein sequence: CASSGLAAAKNIQYF.

This clone was seen more than once but under ten times. The gene calls are TRBV29-1 and TRBJ2-3; D not certain. V was shortened by 3 bases and J by 2 bases, with 15 bases between the two germline ends. This CDR3 region has 15 residues. Looked up from germline, CDR1 is SQVTM and CDR2 is ANQGSEA. Here the CDR3 DNA reads TGCAGCGTTGATAATTCTCGGCATCTCACAGATACGCAGTATTTT. It codes for CSVDNSRHLTDTQYF.

This clone appeared once. The rearrangement uses TRBV29-1 and TRBJ1-2; no reliable D call. The CDR3 contains 12 residues. The V gene's germline CDR1 is SQVTM and CDR2 ANQGSEA. The ends were cut back, 7 bases at V and 7 bases at J, with 16 bases in the middle. The CDR3 coding sequence is TGCAGCGCTGGACGGAGGTGGGGTGGCTACACCTTC. This translates into CSAGRRWGGYTF.

The CDR3 region is CASCLGGRKNEQFF. As DNA, the CDR3 is TGTGCCAGCTGTCTGGGGGGGAGGAAGAATGAGCAGTTCTTC. The chain uses TRBV6-5 and TRBJ2-1, with 7 positions matching TRBD2. Trimming took 8 bases from V and 7 from J; bases not matched to a gene: 11. The CDR3 has 14 amino acids. The germline V gene encodes CDR1 MNHEY and CDR2 SVGAGI.

This clone has just one count. The J gene is TRBJ2-7, the V gene TRBV7-9, with D perhaps given as TRBD1 or TRBD2 (5 bases each). The CDR3 sequence is 15 residues long. With 5 bases removed from V and 1 base from J, the gap between germline ends came to 15 bases. The germline gives CDR1 SEHNR, CDR2 FQNEAQ (reference sequence). DNA of the CDR3: TGTGCCAGCAGCCCCGGGACGTACCTATCCTACGAGCAGTACTTC. It encodes CASSPGTYLSYEQYF.

V gene TRBV29-1 combines with J gene TRBJ2-1; D is uncertain. The length of the CDR3 is 17 residues. The V end was cut by 3 bases, the J end by 2 bases, with 20 bases between. CDR1 is SQVTM, CDR2 ANQGSEA, per germline. CDR3 loop: CSVDPLADPPTYNEQFF. In DNA form, the CDR3 reads TGCAGCGTTGATCCCCTGGCGGACCCCCCTACCTACAATGAGCAGTTCTTC.

J is TRBJ2-5 and V is TRBV7-6, with D tentatively TRBD1 (6 bases). The CDR3 totals 16 residues. The germline V gene encodes CDR1 SGHVS and CDR2 FNYEAQ. Trimming cost V 2 bases and J 1 base, with 14 bases left between them. Written as DNA, the CDR3 is TGTGCCAGCAGCTTAAATGCGGGCAGGGGCCAAGAGACCCAGTACTTC. Residues: CASSLNAGRGQETQYF.

This chain links TRBV7-2 with TRBJ1-6; 11 bases match TRBD1. CDR1 and CDR2 from the germline V gene are SGHTA and FQGNSA. V trimming: 6 bases; J trimming: 8 bases; junction bases outside the gene matches: 0. The CDR3 extends over 13 amino acids. This chain's CDR3 is CASRGQGDSPLHF. Written as DNA, the CDR3 is TGTGCCAGCAGGGGACAGGGGGATTCACCCCTCCACTTT.

This sequence joins TRBV29-1 and TRBJ2-7; D not certain. The V gene's germline CDR1 is SQVTM and CDR2 ANQGSEA. The CDR3 consists of 14 residues. V was shortened by 7 bases and J by 0 bases, with 16 bases between the two germline ends. CDR3 in amino acids: CSARNGDFSYEQYF. CDR3 DNA sequence: TGCAGCGCTCGAAATGGAGACTTCTCCTACGAGCAGTACTTC.